Listed below are T cell receptor beta chains from one sample, sequenced in a study of T cell responses to AZD1222 COVID-19 vaccine. The data were produced by immunoSEQ multiplex PCR, yet TCRdb's version contains in-frame clones alone and is incomplete. The sample carries 100,000 or so clones, about 89% recorded once. The starting material was peripheral blood, obtained on day 0 of AZD1222 vaccination. The receptors originated from an adult in good health. Both conserved end residues are part of each CDR3. Fields, in order: J gene, D gene, clone size, V gene, CDR3 protein, CDR3 DNA. A D gene is named only where the DNA matches it firmly. Expanded clones are given a class, and other clones once, few, many or no size at all.

J gene: TRBJ1-4; D gene: NA; clone size: NA; V gene: TRBV3-1/TRBV3-2; CDR3 protein: CASSQFLTEGEKLFF; CDR3 DNA: TGTGCCAGCAGCCAGTTTCTAACAGAAGGTGAAAAACTGTTTTTT
J gene: TRBJ2-1; D gene: NA; clone size: NA; V gene: TRBV9; CDR3 protein: CASSGGRDEQFF; CDR3 DNA: TGTGCCAGCAGCGGGGGGCGGGATGAGCAGTTCTTC
J gene: TRBJ2-7; D gene: NA; clone size: NA; V gene: TRBV29-1; CDR3 protein: CSVEEGGERGYEQYF; CDR3 DNA: TGCAGCGTTGAAGAGGGAGGAGAAAGAGGGTACGAGCAGTACTTC
J gene: TRBJ2-7; D gene: NA; clone size: NA; V gene: TRBV7-3; CDR3 protein: CASSLGVSYEQYF; CDR3 DNA: TGTGCCAGCAGCTTGGGGGTCTCCTACGAGCAGTACTTC
J gene: TRBJ1-1; D gene: NA; clone size: NA; V gene: TRBV15; CDR3 protein: CATSRGELEAFF; CDR3 DNA: TGTGCCACCAGCAGAGGAGAACTTGAAGCTTTCTTT
J gene: TRBJ1-4; D gene: TRBD1; clone size: NA; V gene: TRBV18; CDR3 protein: CASSQQSQQGAGEKLFF; CDR3 DNA: TGTGCCAGCTCACAACAATCTCAACAGGGGGCTGGTGAAAAACTGTTTTTT
J gene: TRBJ2-5; D gene: NA; clone size: NA; V gene: TRBV24-1; CDR3 protein: CATSDPGFGETQYF; CDR3 DNA: TGTGCCACCAGTGATCCGGGGTTCGGAGAGACCCAGTACTTC
J gene: TRBJ2-7; D gene: NA; clone size: NA; V gene: TRBV24-1; CDR3 protein: CATSDQRSGSYEQYF; CDR3 DNA: TGTGCCACCAGTGACCAAAGATCGGGATCCTACGAGCAGTACTTC
J gene: TRBJ1-2; D gene: NA; clone size: NA; V gene: TRBV7-2; CDR3 protein: CASSLDYRFPNYGYTF; CDR3 DNA: TGTGCCAGCAGCTTAGACTACAGGTTTCCTAACTATGGCTACACCTTC
J gene: TRBJ2-2; D gene: TRBD1; clone size: NA; V gene: TRBV13; CDR3 protein: CASTSGTANTGELFF; CDR3 DNA: TGTGCCAGCACCTCCGGGACAGCGAACACCGGGGAGCTGTTTTTT
J gene: TRBJ2-5; D gene: TRBD2; clone size: NA; V gene: TRBV11-3; CDR3 protein: CASSWGLGISETQYF; CDR3 DNA: TGTGCCAGCAGCTGGGGACTAGGAATTTCGGAGACCCAGTACTTC
J gene: TRBJ1-3; D gene: NA; clone size: NA; V gene: TRBV21-1; CDR3 protein: CIRVYGNTIYF; CDR3 DNA: TGTATCAGGGTTTATGGAAACACCATATATTTT
J gene: TRBJ1-3; D gene: TRBD1; clone size: NA; V gene: TRBV27; CDR3 protein: CASRRQGAGNTIYF; CDR3 DNA: TGTGCCAGCAGAAGACAGGGTGCTGGAAACACCATATATTTT
J gene: TRBJ2-3; D gene: NA; clone size: NA; V gene: TRBV6-6; CDR3 protein: CASSPPSTGRQTRGQYF; CDR3 DNA: TGTGCCAGCAGTCCCCCCTCCACGGGGCGCCAGACAAGGGGGCAGTATTTT
J gene: TRBJ1-1; D gene: NA; clone size: once; V gene: TRBV19; CDR3 protein: CASSAGTLENTEAFF; CDR3 DNA: TGTGCCAGTAGTGCCGGGACTTTGGAAAACACTGAAGCTTTCTTT
J gene: TRBJ2-2; D gene: TRBD1; clone size: NA; V gene: TRBV28; CDR3 protein: CASSLLDRSELFF; CDR3 DNA: TGTGCCAGCAGTTTATTGGACAGGTCGGAGCTGTTTTTT
J gene: TRBJ2-5; D gene: TRBD2; clone size: NA; V gene: TRBV6-6; CDR3 protein: CASIQAGGQETQYF; CDR3 DNA: TGTGCCAGCATCCAAGCGGGGGGACAAGAGACCCAGTACTTC
J gene: TRBJ2-3; D gene: NA; clone size: NA; V gene: TRBV10-2; CDR3 protein: CASSVVTPTDTQYF; CDR3 DNA: TGCGCCAGCAGTGTGGTCACTCCGACAGATACGCAGTATTTT
J gene: TRBJ1-2; D gene: TRBD1; clone size: NA; V gene: TRBV19; CDR3 protein: CASTTFDRGVYYGYTF; CDR3 DNA: TGTGCCAGTACTACATTCGACAGGGGAGTTTATTATGGCTACACCTTC
J gene: TRBJ1-5; D gene: TRBD1; clone size: NA; V gene: TRBV6-5; CDR3 protein: CASSATGAQPQHF; CDR3 DNA: TGTGCCAGCAGCGCGACAGGGGCTCAGCCCCAGCATTTT
J gene: TRBJ1-4; D gene: NA; clone size: NA; V gene: TRBV7-9; CDR3 protein: CASSRTATNEKLFF; CDR3 DNA: TGTGCCAGCAGCAGGACCGCAACTAATGAAAAACTGTTTTTT
J gene: TRBJ2-1; D gene: TRBD2; clone size: NA; V gene: TRBV28; CDR3 protein: CASSTPSGRHNEQFF; CDR3 DNA: TGTGCCAGCAGTACCCCTAGCGGGAGGCACAATGAGCAGTTCTTC
J gene: TRBJ2-3; D gene: NA; clone size: few; V gene: TRBV28; CDR3 protein: CASSLMTTGDTQYF; CDR3 DNA: TGTGCCAGCAGTTTGATGACTACTGGGGATACGCAGTATTTT
J gene: TRBJ1-5; D gene: NA; clone size: once; V gene: TRBV5-1; CDR3 protein: CASSLGGTGGQPQHF; CDR3 DNA: TGCGCCAGCAGCTTGGGGGGCACGGGTGGTCAGCCCCAGCATTTT
J gene: TRBJ2-7; D gene: TRBD2; clone size: NA; V gene: TRBV10-1; CDR3 protein: CASSEFASGAYEQYF; CDR3 DNA: TGCGCCAGCAGTGAGTTCGCTAGCGGGGCCTACGAGCAGTACTTC
J gene: TRBJ1-6; D gene: NA; clone size: NA; V gene: TRBV5-1; CDR3 protein: CASSSSYNSPLHF; CDR3 DNA: TGCGCCAGCTCGAGCTCCTATAATTCACCCCTCCACTTT
J gene: TRBJ1-5; D gene: TRBD1; clone size: NA; V gene: TRBV6-1; CDR3 protein: CASSQEWTGGNQPQHF; CDR3 DNA: TGTGCCAGCAGTCAAGAATGGACAGGGGGCAATCAGCCCCAGCATTTT
J gene: TRBJ1-2; D gene: NA; clone size: NA; V gene: TRBV5-1; CDR3 protein: CASSLAVGGENYGYTF; CDR3 DNA: TGCGCCAGCAGCTTGGCTGTCGGAGGGGAAAACTATGGCTACACCTTC
J gene: TRBJ1-3; D gene: TRBD1; clone size: NA; V gene: TRBV27; CDR3 protein: CASRGQGAGNTIYF; CDR3 DNA: TGTGCCAGCAGGGGACAGGGAGCTGGAAACACCATATATTTT
J gene: TRBJ1-3; D gene: NA; clone size: NA; V gene: TRBV3-1/TRBV3-2; CDR3 protein: CASSQDSKGAGNTIYF; CDR3 DNA: TGTGCCAGCAGCCAAGACTCTAAGGGTGCGGGAAACACCATATATTTT
J gene: TRBJ1-1; D gene: NA; clone size: NA; V gene: TRBV5-5; CDR3 protein: CASSFRWNTEAFF; CDR3 DNA: TGTGCCAGCAGCTTCAGGTGGAACACTGAAGCTTTCTTT
J gene: TRBJ1-2; D gene: TRBD1; clone size: NA; V gene: TRBV7-3; CDR3 protein: CASSPGQGYGYTF; CDR3 DNA: TGTGCCAGCAGTCCGGGACAGGGCTATGGCTACACCTTC
J gene: TRBJ1-2; D gene: NA; clone size: once; V gene: TRBV12-3/TRBV12-4; CDR3 protein: CASSFGVGGYTF; CDR3 DNA: TGTGCCAGCAGTTTTGGGGTAGGTGGCTACACCTTC
J gene: TRBJ2-1; D gene: NA; clone size: once; V gene: TRBV4-2; CDR3 protein: CASRPDAWGNNEQFF; CDR3 DNA: TGTGCCAGCAGGCCAGACGCGTGGGGTAACAATGAGCAGTTCTTC
J gene: TRBJ2-2; D gene: NA; clone size: NA; V gene: TRBV27; CDR3 protein: CASSLSPENTGELFF; CDR3 DNA: TGTGCCAGCAGTTTATCTCCAGAAAACACCGGGGAGCTGTTTTTT
J gene: TRBJ1-2; D gene: TRBD1; clone size: NA; V gene: TRBV27; CDR3 protein: CASSRTPQGAPQFYGYTF; CDR3 DNA: TGTGCCAGCAGTCGCACCCCTCAGGGGGCGCCCCAATTCTATGGCTACACCTTC
J gene: TRBJ1-6; D gene: NA; clone size: once; V gene: TRBV28; CDR3 protein: CASSLSGRGPLHF; CDR3 DNA: TGTGCCAGCAGTTTATCAGGAAGGGGACCCCTCCACTTT
J gene: TRBJ2-1; D gene: NA; clone size: NA; V gene: TRBV5-1; CDR3 protein: CASSLEAGARNEQFF; CDR3 DNA: TGCGCCAGCAGCTTGGAGGCAGGGGCCCGCAATGAGCAGTTCTTC
J gene: TRBJ2-5; D gene: TRBD2; clone size: few; V gene: TRBV27; CDR3 protein: CASSSLLAGGPQETQYF; CDR3 DNA: TGTGCCAGCAGTTCCCTACTAGCGGGAGGACCCCAAGAGACCCAGTACTTC
J gene: TRBJ1-2; D gene: NA; clone size: NA; V gene: TRBV19; CDR3 protein: CASSLTPGHLYGYTF; CDR3 DNA: TGTGCCAGTAGTCTGACGCCGGGACACCTCTATGGCTACACCTTC
J gene: TRBJ1-4; D gene: NA; clone size: NA; V gene: TRBV10-3; CDR3 protein: CAISESGRGNENEKLFF; CDR3 DNA: TGTGCCATCAGTGAGTCCGGCAGGGGTAACGAAAATGAAAAACTGTTTTTT
J gene: TRBJ2-4; D gene: TRBD1; clone size: NA; V gene: TRBV5-8; CDR3 protein: CASSLWGQVVNIQYF; CDR3 DNA: TGTGCCAGCAGCTTGTGGGGACAGGTGGTCAACATTCAGTACTTC
J gene: TRBJ2-7; D gene: TRBD2; clone size: NA; V gene: TRBV19; CDR3 protein: CASRGGVRAGGYEQYF; CDR3 DNA: TGTGCCAGTCGTGGGGGAGTCCGGGCGGGGGGCTACGAGCAGTACTTC
J gene: TRBJ2-7; D gene: NA; clone size: NA; V gene: TRBV10-3; CDR3 protein: CAISGSGVDEQYF; CDR3 DNA: TGTGCCATCAGTGGGTCGGGGGTCGACGAGCAGTACTTC
J gene: TRBJ2-7; D gene: NA; clone size: NA; V gene: TRBV18; CDR3 protein: CASSPGTGRSSGRTNYEQYF; CDR3 DNA: TGTGCCAGCTCACCAGGGACAGGGAGGTCTAGCGGGAGAACGAATTACGAGCAGTACTTC
J gene: TRBJ1-1; D gene: NA; clone size: few; V gene: TRBV20-1; CDR3 protein: CSARVTEAFF; CDR3 DNA: TGCAGTGCTAGGGTGACTGAAGCTTTCTTT
J gene: TRBJ1-2; D gene: NA; clone size: once; V gene: TRBV6-1; CDR3 protein: CASSEREGGYGYTF; CDR3 DNA: TGTGCCAGCAGTGAAAGAGAGGGAGGCTATGGCTACACCTTC